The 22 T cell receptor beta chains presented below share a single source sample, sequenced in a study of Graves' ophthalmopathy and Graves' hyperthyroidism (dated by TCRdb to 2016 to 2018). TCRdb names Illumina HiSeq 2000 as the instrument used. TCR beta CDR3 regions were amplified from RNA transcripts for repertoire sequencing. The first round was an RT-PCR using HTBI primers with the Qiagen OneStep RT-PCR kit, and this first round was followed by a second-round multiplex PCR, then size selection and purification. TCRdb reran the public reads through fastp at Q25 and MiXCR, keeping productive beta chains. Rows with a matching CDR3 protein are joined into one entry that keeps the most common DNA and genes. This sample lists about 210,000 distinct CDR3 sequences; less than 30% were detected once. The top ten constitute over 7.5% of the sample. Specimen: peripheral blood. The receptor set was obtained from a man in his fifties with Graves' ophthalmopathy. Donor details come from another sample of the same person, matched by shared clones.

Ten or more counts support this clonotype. CDR3 region: CASSLTGRSTEAFF. CDR3 bases: TGTGCCAGCAGCTTAACAGGGCGGAGCACTGAAGCTTTCTTT. The V and J genes are TRBV7-9 and TRBJ1-1; D possibly corresponds to TRBD1 (6 bases). Between the trimmed V and J ends, which lost 2 bases and 4 bases, there was a span of 11 bases. The CDR3 loop spans 14 amino acids. Germline loops: CDR1 SEHNR, CDR2 FQNEAQ (reference sequence).

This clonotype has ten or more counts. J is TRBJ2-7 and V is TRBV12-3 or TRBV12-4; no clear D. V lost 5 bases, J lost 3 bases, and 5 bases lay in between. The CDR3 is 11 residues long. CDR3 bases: TGTGCCAGCAGTGTCTACTACGAGCAGTACTTC. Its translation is CASSVYYEQYF.

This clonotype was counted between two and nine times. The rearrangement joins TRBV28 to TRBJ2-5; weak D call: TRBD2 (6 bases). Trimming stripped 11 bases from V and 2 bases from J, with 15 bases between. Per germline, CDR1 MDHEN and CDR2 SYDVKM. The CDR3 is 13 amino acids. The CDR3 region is CASLSSVQETQYF. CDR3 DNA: TGTGCCTCCCTGTCTAGCGTACAAGAGACCCAGTACTTC.

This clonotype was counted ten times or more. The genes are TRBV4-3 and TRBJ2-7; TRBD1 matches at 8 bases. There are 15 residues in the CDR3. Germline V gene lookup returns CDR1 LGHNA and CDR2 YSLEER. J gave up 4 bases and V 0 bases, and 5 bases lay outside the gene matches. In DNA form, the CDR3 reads TGCGCCAGCAGCCAAGACCGACAGGGGAAATACGAGCAGTACTTC. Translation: CASSQDRQGKYEQYF.

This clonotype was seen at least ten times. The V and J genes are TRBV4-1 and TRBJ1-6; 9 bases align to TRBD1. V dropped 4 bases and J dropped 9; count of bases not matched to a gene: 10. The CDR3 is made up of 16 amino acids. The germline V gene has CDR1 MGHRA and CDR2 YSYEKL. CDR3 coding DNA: TGCGCCAGCAGCCGCGTGACAGGACAGGGGATTTCACCCCTCCACTTT. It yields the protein CASSRVTGQGISPLHF.

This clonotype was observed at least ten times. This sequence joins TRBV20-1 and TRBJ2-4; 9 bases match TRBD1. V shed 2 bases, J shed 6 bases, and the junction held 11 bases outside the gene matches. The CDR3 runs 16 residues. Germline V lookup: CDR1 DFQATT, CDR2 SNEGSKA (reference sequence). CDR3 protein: CSARTPGQGAVNIQYF. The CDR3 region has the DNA TGCAGTGCTAGAACCCCGGGACAGGGTGCGGTAAACATTCAGTACTTC.

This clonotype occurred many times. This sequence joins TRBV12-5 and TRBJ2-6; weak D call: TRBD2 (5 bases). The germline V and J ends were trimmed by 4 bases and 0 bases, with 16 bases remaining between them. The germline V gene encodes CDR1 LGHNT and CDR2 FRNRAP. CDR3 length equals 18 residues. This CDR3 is CASGWTLGLISGANVLTF. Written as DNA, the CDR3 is TGTGCTAGTGGTTGGACTCTAGGCCTAATCTCTGGGGCCAACGTCCTGACTTTC. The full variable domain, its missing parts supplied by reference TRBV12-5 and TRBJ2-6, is DARVTQTPRHKVTEMGQEVTMRCQPILGHNTVFWYRQTMMQGLELLAYFRNRAPLDDSGMPKDRFSAEMPDATLATLKIQPSEPRDSAVYFCASGWTLGLISGANVLTFGAGSRLTVL.

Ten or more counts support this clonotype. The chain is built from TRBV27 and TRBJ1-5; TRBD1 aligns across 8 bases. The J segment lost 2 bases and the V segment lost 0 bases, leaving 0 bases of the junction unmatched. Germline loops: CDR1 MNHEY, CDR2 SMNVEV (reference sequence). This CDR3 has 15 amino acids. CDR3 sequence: CASSLSGQGNQPQHF. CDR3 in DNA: TGTGCCAGCAGTTTATCGGGACAGGGCAATCAGCCCCAGCATTTT.

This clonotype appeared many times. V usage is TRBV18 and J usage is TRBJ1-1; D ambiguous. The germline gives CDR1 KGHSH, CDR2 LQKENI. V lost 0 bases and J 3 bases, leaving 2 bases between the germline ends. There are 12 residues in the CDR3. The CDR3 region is CASSPPDTEAFF. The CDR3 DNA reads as TGTGCCAGCTCACCACCAGACACTGAAGCTTTCTTT.

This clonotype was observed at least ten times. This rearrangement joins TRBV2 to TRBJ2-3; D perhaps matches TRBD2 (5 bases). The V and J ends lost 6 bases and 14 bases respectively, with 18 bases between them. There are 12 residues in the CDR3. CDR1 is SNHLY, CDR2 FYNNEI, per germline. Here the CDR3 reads CASRRLNRQRYF. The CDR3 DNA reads TGTGCCAGCAGGCGACTAAACCGGCAACGGTATTTT.

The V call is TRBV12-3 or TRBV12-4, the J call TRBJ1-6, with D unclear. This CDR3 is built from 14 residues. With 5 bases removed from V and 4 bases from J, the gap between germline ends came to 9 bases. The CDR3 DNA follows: TGTGCCAGCAGTACGGACGGATATAATTCACCCCTCCACTTT. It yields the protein CASSTDGYNSPLHF.

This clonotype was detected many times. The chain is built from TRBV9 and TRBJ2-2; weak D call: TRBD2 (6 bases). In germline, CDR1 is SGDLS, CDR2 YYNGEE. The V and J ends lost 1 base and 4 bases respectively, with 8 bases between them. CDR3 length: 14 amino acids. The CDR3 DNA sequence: TGTGCCAGCAGCGTAAACGGGGGCACCGGGGAGCTGTTTTTT. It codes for CASSVNGGTGELFF.

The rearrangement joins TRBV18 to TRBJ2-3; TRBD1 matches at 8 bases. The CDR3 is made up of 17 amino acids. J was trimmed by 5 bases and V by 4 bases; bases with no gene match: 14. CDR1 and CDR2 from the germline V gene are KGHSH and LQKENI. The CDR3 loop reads CASSLKSGGGFGDTQYF. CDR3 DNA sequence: TGTGCCAGCTCACTAAAGTCAGGGGGCGGATTTGGAGATACGCAGTATTTT. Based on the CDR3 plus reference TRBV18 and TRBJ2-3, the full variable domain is NAGVMQNPRHLVRRRGQEARLRCSPMKGHSHVYWYRQLPEEGLKFMVYLQKENIIDESGMPKERFSAEFPKEGPSILRIQQVVRGDSAAYFCASSLKSGGGFGDTQYFGPGTRLTVL.

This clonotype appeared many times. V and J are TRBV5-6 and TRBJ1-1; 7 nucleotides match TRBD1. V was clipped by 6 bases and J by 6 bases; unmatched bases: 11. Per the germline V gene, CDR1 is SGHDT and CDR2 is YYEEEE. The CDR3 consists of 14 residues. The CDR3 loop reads CASTLGQGESEAFF. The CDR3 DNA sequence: TGTGCCAGCACCCTGGGGCAGGGGGAGTCTGAAGCTTTCTTT.

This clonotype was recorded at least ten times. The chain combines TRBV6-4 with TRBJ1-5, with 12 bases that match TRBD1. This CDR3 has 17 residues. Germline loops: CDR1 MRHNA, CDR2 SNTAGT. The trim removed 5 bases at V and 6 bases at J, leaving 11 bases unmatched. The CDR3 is CASSTSGTGGDSQPQHF. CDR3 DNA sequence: TGTGCCAGCAGTACTTCCGGGACAGGGGGCGACAGTCAGCCCCAGCATTTT.

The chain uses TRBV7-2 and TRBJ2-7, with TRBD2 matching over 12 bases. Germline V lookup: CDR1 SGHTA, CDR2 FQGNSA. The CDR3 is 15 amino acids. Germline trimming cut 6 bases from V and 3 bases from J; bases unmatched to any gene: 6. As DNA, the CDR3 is TGTGCCAGCAGACTAGCGGGAGGAGGAAACTACGAGCAGTACTTC. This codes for CASRLAGGGNYEQYF.

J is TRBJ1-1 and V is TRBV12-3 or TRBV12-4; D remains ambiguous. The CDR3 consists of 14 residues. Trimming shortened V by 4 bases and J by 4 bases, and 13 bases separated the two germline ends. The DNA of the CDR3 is TGTGCCAGCAGTTACTCGGCGGTAATCACTGAAGCTTTCTTT. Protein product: CASSYSAVITEAFF.

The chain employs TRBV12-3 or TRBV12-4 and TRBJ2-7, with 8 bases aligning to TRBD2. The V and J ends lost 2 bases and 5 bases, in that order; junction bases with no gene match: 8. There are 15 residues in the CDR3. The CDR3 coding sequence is TGTGCCAGCAGTTTACTGGGAAACGGGAGGGACGAGCAGTACTTC. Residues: CASSLLGNGRDEQYF.

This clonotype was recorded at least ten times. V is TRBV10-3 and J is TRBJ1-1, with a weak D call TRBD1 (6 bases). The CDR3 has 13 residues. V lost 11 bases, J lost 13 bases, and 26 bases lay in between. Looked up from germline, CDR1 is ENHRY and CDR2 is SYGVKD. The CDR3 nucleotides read TGTGCCGCCGCTACAGCCCCGGCCGGGGGCAATTTCTTT. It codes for CAAATAPAGGNFF.

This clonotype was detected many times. The CDR3 loop is CASSGGVGVSSPLHF. The CDR3 bases are TGTGCCAGCAGCGGGGGGGTAGGGGTTAGCTCACCCCTCCACTTT. The chain carries TRBV28 and TRBJ1-6; maybe TRBD1 (5 bases). CDR3 length: 15 residues. Looked up from germline, CDR1 is MDHEN and CDR2 is SYDVKM. The germline V and J ends were trimmed by 6 bases and 10 bases, with 19 bases remaining between them. The full variable domain, with the rest looked up from reference TRBV28 and TRBJ1-6, is DVKVTQSSRYLVKRTGEKVFLECVQDMDHENMFWYRQDPGLGLRLIYFSYDVKMKEKGDIPEGYSVSREKKERFSLILESASTNQTSMYLCASSGGVGVSSPLHFGNGTRLTVT.

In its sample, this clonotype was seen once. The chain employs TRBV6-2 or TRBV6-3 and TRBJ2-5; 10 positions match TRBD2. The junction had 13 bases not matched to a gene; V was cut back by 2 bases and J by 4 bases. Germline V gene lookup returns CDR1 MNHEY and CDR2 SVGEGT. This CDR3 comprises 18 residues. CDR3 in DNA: TGTGCCAGCAGTTACAGAGCTCCGGGACTAGCGATGGCAGAGACCCAGTACTTC. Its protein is CASSYRAPGLAMAETQYF.

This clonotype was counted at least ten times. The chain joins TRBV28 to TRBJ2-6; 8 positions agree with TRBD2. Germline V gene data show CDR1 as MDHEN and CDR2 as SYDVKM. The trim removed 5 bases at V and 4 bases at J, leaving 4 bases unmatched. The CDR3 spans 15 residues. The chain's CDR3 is CASSPGGTGANVLTF. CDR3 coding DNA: TGTGCCAGCAGTCCGGGGGGGACCGGGGCCAACGTCCTGACTTTC.